The T cell receptor beta chain under discussion was sequenced for a study of T-cell reconstitution after alpha-beta-depleted transplantation in children. Study-wide results and caveats: In patients about two months after transplant, alpha-beta T cells reportedly arose from several hundred expanded graft clones. One year after transplant, T-cell counts and diversity came mostly from newly produced T cells. High day-60 TCRbeta diversity in some patients came from surviving recipient T cells and thymic progenitors.

Library preparation (for TCRbeta) was performed with unique molecular identifiers. TCRdb used MiXCR to reprocess the PCR reads, holding one entry per CDR3 protein. Of about 200,000 distinct CDR3 sequences in the sample, roughly 7.1% were seen once. CDR1 and CDR2 (germline): SGHTA, FQGNSA. The CDR3 runs 13 residues. V lost 4 bases and J 6 bases, leaving 12 bases between the germline ends. As regards this clonotype: The antigen is undetermined.

The sample in question was PBMCs, obtained before TCRalphabeta/CD19-depleted stem cell transplant. The V and J genes are TRBV7-2 and TRBJ1-2; D not resolved. This clonotype originated in a boy aged 2 to 9 with acute lymphoblastic leukemia, due to receive a stem cell transplant. This CDR3 reads CASSSLGSNGYTF. The CDR3 DNA is TGTGCCAGCAGCTCCCTTGGGTCTAATGGCTACACCTTC. Supplemented by reference TRBV7-2 and TRBJ1-2, the full variable domain reads GAGVSQSPSNKVTEKGKDVELRCDPISGHTALYWYRQSLGQGLEFLIYFQGNSAPDKSGLPSDRFSAERTGGSVSTLTIQRTQQEDSAVYLCASSSLGSNGYTFGSGTRLTVV.